The 32 T cell receptor beta chains listed next were all sequenced from one sample in a study of cytotoxic CD8 clonotypes in ibrutinib-treated CLL. Generated by immunoSEQ multiplex PCR, the TCRdb table keeps only in-frame clones and is missing some. The top ten hold just over 15% of the sample, which has roughly 250,000 clones, 70% seen once. The sample consisted of PBMCs, taken after 24 months of ibrutinib treatment. These receptors all come from a human donor with chronic lymphocytic leukemia.

This clone has only a few counts. The chain carries TRBV2 and TRBJ2-7, with TRBD1 identical over 10 bases. This CDR3 has 12 residues. V dropped 7 bases and J dropped 7; count of bases not matched to a gene: 4. Per germline, CDR1 SNHLY and CDR2 FYNNEI. The chain's CDR3 is CASIRDRGEQYF. The CDR3 DNA reads as TGTGCCAGCATCCGGGACAGGGGTGAGCAGTACTTC.

This chain joins TRBV7-8 and TRBJ1-3; D is ambiguous. Germline V gives CDR1 SGHVS, CDR2 FQNEAQ. V was cut by 1 base and J by 2 bases, with 12 bases left in between. The CDR3 loop spans 16 amino acids. The CDR3 sequence is CASSLVLSLAGNTIYF. CDR3 coding DNA: TGTGCCAGCAGCTTAGTCTTATCGCTGGCTGGAAACACCATATATTTT. The full variable domain, with the rest looked up from reference TRBV7-8 and TRBJ1-3, is GAGVSQSPRYKVAKRGQDVALRCDPISGHVSLFWYQQALGQGPEFLTYFQNEAQLDKSGLPSDRFFAERPEGSVSTLKIQRTQQEDSAVYLCASSLVLSLAGNTIYFGEGSWLTVV.

This clone came up a few times. V usage is TRBV28 and J usage is TRBJ2-3; D gene unclear. Trimming took off 5 bases at V and 0 bases at J, with 6 bases between the two ends. CDR1 is MDHEN, CDR2 SYDVKM, per germline. CDR3 length: 13 residues. CDR3 amino acids: CASSPISTDTQYF. CDR3 nucleotides: TGTGCCAGCAGTCCCATTAGCACAGATACGCAGTATTTT. The full variable domain, in which reference TRBV28 and TRBJ2-3 provide the parts outside the CDR3, is DVKVTQSSRYLVKRTGEKVFLECVQDMDHENMFWYRQDPGLGLRLIYFSYDVKMKEKGDIPEGYSVSREKKERFSLILESASTNQTSMYLCASSPISTDTQYFGPGTRLTVL.

This chain connects TRBV25-1 to TRBJ2-5; 7 positions match TRBD1. Germline CDR1 reads MGHDK; CDR2 reads SYGVNS. The V segment lost 4 bases and the J segment 2 bases; nucleotides outside the gene matches: 4. The CDR3 has 14 amino acids. CDR3 loop: CASSAPDRQETQYF. In DNA form, the CDR3 reads TGTGCCAGCAGTGCCCCGGACAGGCAAGAGACCCAGTACTTC.

As to this clone: Other DNA sequences in this specimen translate into the identical CDR3. The rearrangement links TRBV9 to TRBJ2-7; no clear D. There are 12 residues in the CDR3. V gave up 4 bases and J gave up 3 bases, with 8 bases separating them. Looked up from germline, CDR1 is SGDLS and CDR2 is YYNGEE. The CDR3 protein is CASSPGSYEQYF. CDR3 coding DNA: TGTGCCAGCAGCCCCGGTAGCTACGAGCAGTACTTC.

The chain has TRBV5-1 and TRBJ1-3; the D is unclear. Trimming left V 4 bases short and J 0 bases short, with 8 bases between. The germline V gene encodes CDR1 SGHRS and CDR2 YFSETQ. The CDR3 sequence is 14 residues long. CDR3 in amino acids: CASSGGPSGNTIYF. Written as DNA, the CDR3 is TGCGCCAGCAGCGGCGGACCCTCTGGAAACACCATATATTTT.

V gene TRBV6-6 combines with J gene TRBJ2-5, with 7 bases aligning to TRBD1. V dropped 6 bases and J dropped 0; count of bases not matched to a gene: 4. From germline, CDR1 is MNHNY and CDR2 SVGAGI (reference sequence). This CDR3 region has 14 residues. CDR3 protein: CASRPGQNQETQYF. CDR3 DNA: TGTGCCAGCAGACCGGGACAGAACCAAGAGACCCAGTACTTC.

The rearrangement links TRBV28 to TRBJ2-7; TRBD1 agrees at 8 bases. Germline V gene data show CDR1 as MDHEN and CDR2 as SYDVKM. The trim removed 3 bases at V and 4 bases at J, leaving 8 bases unmatched. The CDR3 is 15 residues long. The CDR3 DNA is TGTGCCAGCAGTTTGGAATCCAGGGGGCTATACGAGCAGTACTTC. Translated: CASSLESRGLYEQYF.

The chain combines TRBV19 with TRBJ1-5, with TRBD1 as a possible D gene (6 bases). This CDR3 contains 16 residues. Trimming cost V 0 bases and J 3 bases, with 12 bases left between them. The germline V gene encodes CDR1 LNHDA and CDR2 SQIVND (reference sequence). CDR3 amino acids: CASSIDLPGDNQPQHF. CDR3 DNA: TGTGCCAGTAGTATAGATCTGCCAGGGGACAATCAGCCCCAGCATTTT.

This chain links TRBV5-1 with TRBJ2-7; possibly TRBD1 or TRBD2 for D (6 bases each). CDR1 is SGHRS, CDR2 YFSETQ, per germline. Trimming shortened V by 4 bases and J by 7 bases, and 21 bases separated the two germline ends. CDR3 size: 15 residues. CDR3 in amino acids: CASSLYGLGAGEQYF. CDR3 nucleotide sequence: TGCGCCAGCAGCCTATACGGGCTGGGGGCGGGGGAGCAGTACTTC.

The chain recombines TRBV10-3 with TRBJ1-5; weak D call: TRBD1 (5 bases). V was trimmed by 0 bases and J by 7 bases, leaving 10 bases between them. CDR3 length: 14 residues. Germline V CDR1 and CDR2: ENHRY, SYGVKD. The CDR3 DNA follows: TGTGCCATCAGTGAGTCAGGGGAGGGCCAGCCCCAGCATTTT. This encodes CAISESGEGQPQHF.

This sequence joins TRBV15 and TRBJ2-2; D is possibly TRBD1 or TRBD2 (5 bases each). Trimming shortened V by 1 base and J by 3 bases, and 12 bases separated the two germline ends. Germline CDR1 LNHNV, CDR2 YYDKDF (reference sequence). The CDR3 has 16 amino acids. The CDR3 reads CATSRVAGSYTGELFF. The CDR3 bases are TGTGCCACCAGCAGAGTTGCAGGGAGCTACACCGGGGAGCTGTTTTTT. Combining the CDR3 with reference TRBV15 and TRBJ2-2 gives the whole variable domain DAMVIQNPRYQVTQFGKPVTLSCSQTLNHNVMYWYQQKSSQAPKLLFHYYDKDFNNEADTPDNFQSRRPNTSFCFLDIRSPGLGDTAMYLCATSRVAGSYTGELFFGEGSRLTVL.

This chain joins TRBV27 and TRBJ1-3; no clear D. Germline lookup yields CDR1 MNHEY and CDR2 SMNVEV (reference sequence). V was cut by 3 bases and J by 3 bases, with 9 bases left in between. The CDR3 spans 14 residues. As DNA, the CDR3 is TGTGCCAGCAGTTTGGCGTACGATGGAAACACCATATATTTT. Translation: CASSLAYDGNTIYF.

The chain uses TRBV6-5 and TRBJ2-6; 8 positions agree with TRBD1. The CDR3 loop spans 15 amino acids. Germline assignment: CDR1 MNHEY and CDR2 SVGAGI. The V segment lost 6 bases and the J segment 5 bases; nucleotides outside the gene matches: 6. This chain's CDR3 is CASREDRAWANVLTF. CDR3 bases: TGTGCCAGCAGGGAGGACAGGGCCTGGGCCAACGTCCTGACTTTC.

J is TRBJ2-3 and V is TRBV6-1; no clear D gene. In germline, CDR1 is MNHNS, CDR2 SASEGT. The CDR3 contains 14 residues. V dropped 4 bases and J dropped 1 base, with 9 bases sitting between them. In nucleotides, the CDR3 is TGTGCCAGCAGTGTGAATGTTGGCACAGATACGCAGTATTTT. Protein sequence: CASSVNVGTDTQYF.

This rearrangement joins TRBV5-1 to TRBJ1-4; D unclear. The CDR3 runs to 13 residues. The germline V gene has CDR1 SGHRS and CDR2 YFSETQ. The germline V and J ends were trimmed by 1 base and 5 bases, with 6 bases remaining between them. CDR3 nucleotide sequence: TGCGCCAGCAGCTTGATAGTCAATGAAAAACTGTTTTTT. Translated: CASSLIVNEKLFF.

This chain connects TRBV4-2 to TRBJ2-6; D gene unclear. CDR1 is LGHNA and CDR2 is YNFKEQ in the germline V gene. V lost 1 base and J 3 bases, leaving 4 bases between the germline ends. CDR3 length: 14 amino acids. The CDR3 coding sequence is TGTGCCAGCAGCCAAGTGGATGGGGCCAACGTCCTGACTTTC. Translating gives CASSQVDGANVLTF.

V is TRBV10-3 and J is TRBJ2-1; the D call may be TRBD1 or TRBD2 (5 bases each). The V gene lost 4 bases and the J gene lost 8 bases, with 12 bases spanning the gap. From germline, CDR1 is ENHRY and CDR2 SYGVKD. The CDR3 loop spans 13 amino acids. CDR3 in DNA: TGTGCCATCAGTGTCGAGGGGTGGGATGAGCAGTTCTTC. It codes for CAISVEGWDEQFF.

A few counts support this clone. This chain connects TRBV2 to TRBJ1-5; no clear D gene. The CDR3 is 14 amino acids. CDR1 and CDR2 from the germline V gene are SNHLY and FYNNEI. Trimming took off 4 bases at V and 0 bases at J, with 7 bases between the two ends. The CDR3 is CASSVQNSNQPQHF. The CDR3 bases are TGTGCCAGCAGTGTGCAGAATAGCAATCAGCCCCAGCATTTT. The full variable domain, its missing parts supplied by reference TRBV2 and TRBJ1-5, is EPEVTQTPSHQVTQMGQEVILRCVPISNHLYFYWYRQILGQKVEFLVSFYNNEISEKSEIFDDQFSVERPDGSNFTLKIRSTKLEDSAMYFCASSVQNSNQPQHFGDGTRLSIL.

The count of this clone is one. V usage is TRBV9 and J usage is TRBJ1-5; 7 bases align to TRBD1. The CDR3 is made up of 14 amino acids. V lost 3 bases and J lost 7; bases outside the gene matches: 7. Germline V gene data show CDR1 as SGDLS and CDR2 as YYNGEE. In nucleotides, the CDR3 is TGTGCCAGCAGCGGGAGACAGGGCGGCCAGCCCCAGCATTTT. Protein: CASSGRQGGQPQHF. Complete variable domain (other parts from reference TRBV9 and TRBJ1-5): DSGVTQTPKHLITATGQRVTLRCSPRSGDLSVYWYQQSLDQGLQFLIQYYNGEERAKGNILERFSAQQFPDLHSELNLSSLELGDSALYFCASSGRQGGQPQHFGDGTRLSIL.

This clone was counted between two and nine times. The CDR3 reads CASSPQTGGITEAFF. CDR3 nucleotide sequence: TGTGCCAGCAGTCCTCAGACAGGGGGAATAACTGAAGCTTTCTTT. This chain connects TRBV27 to TRBJ1-1, with 9 positions matching TRBD1. This CDR3 contains 15 residues. After removal of 5 bases from V and 5 bases from J, the junction contained 9 bases not matched to a gene. The germline gives CDR1 MNHEY, CDR2 SMNVEV (reference sequence).

In this sample, this clone turned up a few times. The V and J genes are TRBV30 and TRBJ1-1, with 8 bases fitting TRBD1. Germline trimming cut 4 bases from V and 6 bases from J; bases unmatched to any gene: 4. This CDR3 region has 12 residues. Germline V lookup: CDR1 GTSNPN, CDR2 SVGIG (reference sequence). CDR3 in DNA: TGTGCCTGGACAGGGGGCGCGGCTGAAGCTTTCTTT. Amino acids: CAWTGGAAEAFF.

This sequence joins TRBV5-1 and TRBJ2-1; 9 bases match TRBD2. J gave up 6 bases and V 4 bases, and 8 bases lay outside the gene matches. CDR1 and CDR2 (germline): SGHRS, YFSETQ. The CDR3 loop spans 15 amino acids. CDR3 residues: CASSPREGGSNEQFF. The DNA for the CDR3 is TGCGCCAGCAGCCCGCGGGAGGGCGGAAGCAATGAGCAGTTCTTC.

The chain joins TRBV19 to TRBJ2-3, with 9 bases matching TRBD2. The trim removed 4 bases at V and 2 bases at J, leaving 7 bases unmatched. Germline V lookup: CDR1 LNHDA, CDR2 SQIVND (reference sequence). The CDR3 is 16 amino acids. The CDR3 DNA reads as TGTGCCAGTAGTACAGGACTAGCGCTATTCACAGATACGCAGTATTTT. Translating it yields CASSTGLALFTDTQYF.

This clone was counted a few times. J is TRBJ2-1 and V is TRBV9; 16 positions match TRBD2. The CDR3 length is 17 residues. Germline V gene sequence: CDR1 SGDLS, CDR2 YYNGEE. V shed 4 bases and J 4 bases; nucleotides not matched to a gene: 5. CDR3 region: CASSTGTSGRGYNEQFF. CDR3 DNA sequence: TGTGCCAGCAGCACTGGGACTAGCGGGAGGGGGTACAATGAGCAGTTCTTC.

V and J are TRBV9 and TRBJ2-5; 8 bases line up with TRBD2. This CDR3 is built from 15 residues. The ends lost 0 bases at V and 5 bases at J; junction bases unmatched: 6. From germline, CDR1 is SGDLS and CDR2 YYNGEE. The CDR3 sequence is CASSVDGTRSETQYF. CDR3 DNA: TGTGCCAGCAGCGTAGATGGGACTAGGTCCGAGACCCAGTACTTC. Full variable domain (rest looked up from reference TRBV9 and TRBJ2-5): DSGVTQTPKHLITATGQRVTLRCSPRSGDLSVYWYQQSLDQGLQFLIQYYNGEERAKGNILERFSAQQFPDLHSELNLSSLELGDSALYFCASSVDGTRSETQYFGPGTRLLVL.

V usage is TRBV7-2 and J usage is TRBJ1-1; D is ambiguous. The CDR3 is 15 residues long. CDR1 and CDR2 (germline): SGHTA, FQGNSA. V was cut by 1 base and J by 6 bases, with 15 bases left in between. In DNA form, the CDR3 reads TGTGCCAGCAGCTTAGTAGGCAACCCAGGCGCTGAAGCTTTCTTT. Translated: CASSLVGNPGAEAFF.

The chain uses TRBV28 and TRBJ2-1; 10 bases map to TRBD1. J lost 2 bases, V lost 5 bases, and 3 bases had no gene match. Germline lookup yields CDR1 MDHEN and CDR2 SYDVKM. This CDR3 comprises 15 residues. The CDR3 region has the DNA TGTGCCAGCAGTACAGGACAGGGGGCCTACAATGAGCAGTTCTTC. Residues: CASSTGQGAYNEQFF.

This clone showed up just once. The chain links TRBV5-1 to TRBJ2-3; 7 bases match TRBD1. There are 14 residues in the CDR3. CDR1 is SGHRS and CDR2 is YFSETQ in the germline V gene. V lost 4 bases and J lost 3; bases outside the gene matches: 5. CDR3 protein: CASSVDRPTDTQYF. The CDR3 nucleotides are TGCGCCAGCAGCGTGGACAGGCCTACAGATACGCAGTATTTT.

This chain connects TRBV9 to TRBJ1-2, with TRBD1 as a possible D gene (6 bases). This CDR3 contains 14 residues. Trimming took off 5 bases at V and 5 bases at J, with 16 bases between the two ends. The germline gives CDR1 SGDLS, CDR2 YYNGEE. This CDR3 reads CASSAGQLRYGYTF. For the CDR3, the DNA is TGTGCCAGCAGTGCTGGACAGCTAAGATATGGCTACACCTTC. The full variable domain, in which reference TRBV9 and TRBJ1-2 provide the parts outside the CDR3, is DSGVTQTPKHLITATGQRVTLRCSPRSGDLSVYWYQQSLDQGLQFLIQYYNGEERAKGNILERFSAQQFPDLHSELNLSSLELGDSALYFCASSAGQLRYGYTFGSGTRLTVV.

The V and J genes are TRBV19 and TRBJ1-5, with no clear D. The CDR3 is made up of 14 amino acids. Deletions cut 3 bases from V and 0 bases from J, with 6 bases between. Germline lookup yields CDR1 LNHDA and CDR2 SQIVND (reference sequence). The CDR3 bases are TGTGCCAGTAGTATTCAGGATAGCAATCAGCCCCAGCATTTT. This sequence encodes CASSIQDSNQPQHF.

This clone was seen a handful of times. This rearrangement joins TRBV6-5 to TRBJ1-4; possibly TRBD1 for D (6 bases). The V end was cut by 7 bases, the J end by 7 bases, with 13 bases between. The CDR3 length is 13 residues. The germline gives CDR1 MNHEY, CDR2 SVGAGI. The CDR3 protein is CASKRGAVEKLFF. In DNA, the CDR3 is TGTGCCAGCAAGAGGGGGGCGGTTGAAAAACTGTTTTTT.